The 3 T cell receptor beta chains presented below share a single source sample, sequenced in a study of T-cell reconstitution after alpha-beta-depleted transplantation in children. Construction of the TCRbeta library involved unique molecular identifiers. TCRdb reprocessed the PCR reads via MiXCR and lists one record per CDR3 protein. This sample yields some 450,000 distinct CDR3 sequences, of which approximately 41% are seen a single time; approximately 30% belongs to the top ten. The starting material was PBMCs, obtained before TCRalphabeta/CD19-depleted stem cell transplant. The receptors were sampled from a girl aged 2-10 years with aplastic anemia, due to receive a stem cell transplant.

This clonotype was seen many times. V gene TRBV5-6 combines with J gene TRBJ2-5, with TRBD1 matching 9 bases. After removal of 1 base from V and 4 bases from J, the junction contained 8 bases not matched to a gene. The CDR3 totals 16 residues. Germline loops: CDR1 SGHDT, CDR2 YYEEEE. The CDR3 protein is CASSLWGTGSSETQYF. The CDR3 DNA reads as TGTGCCAGCAGCTTGTGGGGGACAGGGTCTTCAGAGACCCAGTACTTC. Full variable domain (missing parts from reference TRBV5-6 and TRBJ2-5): DAGVTQSPTHLIKTRGQQVTLRCSPKSGHDTVSWYQQALGQGPQFIFQYYEEEERQRGNFPDRFSGHQFPNYSSELNVNALLLGDSALYLCASSLWGTGSSETQYFGPGTRLLVL.

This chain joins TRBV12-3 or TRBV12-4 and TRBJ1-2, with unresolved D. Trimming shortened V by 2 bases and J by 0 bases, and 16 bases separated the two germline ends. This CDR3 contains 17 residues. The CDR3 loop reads CASSLKTSGAANYGYTF. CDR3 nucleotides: TGTGCCAGCAGTTTAAAAACATCCGGAGCTGCTAACTATGGCTACACCTTC.

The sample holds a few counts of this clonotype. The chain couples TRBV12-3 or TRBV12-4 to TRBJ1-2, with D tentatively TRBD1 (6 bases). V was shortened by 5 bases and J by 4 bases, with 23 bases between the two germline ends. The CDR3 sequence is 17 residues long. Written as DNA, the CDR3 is TGTGCCAGCAGTCTACAGGGCAGCGGGACACTTGTCTATGGCTACACCTTC. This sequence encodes CASSLQGSGTLVYGYTF.